A single T cell receptor beta chain is shown here with its context. The target antigen is unknown. The treatment was: roughly 19 received Ad26.COV2.S at low or high dose, single or two shots; about 5 received placebo; per-sample allocation not given. Sampling took place 63 days after the first vaccine or placebo injection. This record belongs to a study of Ad26.COV2.S vaccination and SARS-CoV-2 variants. Looking at the study overall: Dosing was one shot or two shots 56 days apart.

Libraries were prepared by immunoSEQ multiplex PCR; TCRdb keeps only in-frame clonotypes and omits some of them. The sample contains more than 400,000 clones, less than 95% of which appear only once. Study-wide results and limits: People given the vaccine had a wider spike-specific TCR breadth than placebo recipients did.

Sample: peripheral blood, taken in a trial of Ad26.COV2.S vaccine versus placebo. The receptor was isolated from a person between 18 and 59 years old who received the Ad26.COV2.S COVID-19 vaccine or a placebo.

The CDR3 sequence is CATSLEGAGGTYTDTQYF. Here the CDR3 DNA reads TGTGCCACCAGCCTCGAAGGGGCGGGAGGCACCTACACAGATACGCAGTATTTT. The chain employs TRBV15 and TRBJ2-3; 8 bases line up with TRBD2. The CDR3 has 18 amino acids. Per germline, CDR1 LNHNV and CDR2 YYDKDF (reference sequence). V gave up 5 bases and J gave up 2 bases; unmatched junction bases: 15. Full variable domain (remainder filled in from reference TRBV15 and TRBJ2-3): DAMVIQNPRYQVTQFGKPVTLSCSQTLNHNVMYWYQQKSSQAPKLLFHYYDKDFNNEADTPDNFQSRRPNTSFCFLDIRSPGLGDTAMYLCATSLEGAGGTYTDTQYFGPGTRLTVL.